The T cell receptor beta chain described here comes from a study of blood T cell repertoires in COVID-19. Overall study: There were acute and convalescent COVID-19 samples, and they came from the United States, Italy and Spain. PBMCs, B-cell-depleted T cells, or T cells provided the cDNA or gDNA that made up the material.

In the original processing: Amplification of reference gene primers provided the estimated nucleated cell counts. Measured with immunoSEQ multiplex PCR; TCRdb has only the in-frame clones, and not every one. D and trimming come from the DNA, and the V and J calls and clone size come from that table. The sample shows about 21,000 clones, around 87% of them seen only once. The CDR3 length is 15 residues. Looked up from germline, CDR1 is LGHDT and CDR2 is YNNKEL (reference sequence). V lost 5 bases, J lost 5 bases, and 6 bases stayed unmatched. Sequencing was carried out using peripheral blood. The receptor comes from a man between 65 and 85 years old with acute or convalescent COVID-19. The chain is built from TRBV3-1 (or the pseudogene TRBV3-2) and TRBJ2-7, with TRBD2 matching 13 bases. DNA for the CDR3: TGTGCCAGCAGCGATACTAGCGGGAGGGCCCACGAGCAGTACTTC. It is translated as CASSDTSGRAHEQYF.